Given below is one T cell receptor (beta chain) in context. Antigen unknown. Germline values: CDR1 MDHEN, CDR2 SYDVKM. This CDR3 region has 12 residues. Trimming removed 5 bases from V and 7 bases from J; junction bases left unmatched: 4. The record originates from a study of beta chain features in type 1 diabetes. Notes on the study in general: The study found fewer insertions and more deletions at VDJ junctions in type 1 diabetes patients. PCR might favor shorter templates, equally in patients and controls. Patients showed naive, central memory and Treg TCRB repertoires that appeared more similar than those of healthy donors.

What was sequenced were expressed TCRB transcripts, since all of the isolated RNA had been reverse transcribed. Reads from naive, central memory and regulatory T cell samples averaged around 3.6 million. Method: immunoSEQ multiplex PCR; TCRdb's copy keeps in-frame clones and lacks some. This table holds 900,000 or so clones, roughly 15% found once. This TCR was sampled from a woman younger than 30 in good health. Material for sequencing was naive CD4+ T cells from blood. The V gene is TRBV28, the J gene TRBJ2-7; 8 positions match TRBD1. The CDR3 reads CASSNRGREQYF. The CDR3 DNA is TGTGCCAGCAGTAACAGGGGGAGAGAGCAGTACTTC. Using reference TRBV28 and TRBJ2-7 for the parts outside the CDR3, the full variable domain is DVKVTQSSRYLVKRTGEKVFLECVQDMDHENMFWYRQDPGLGLRLIYFSYDVKMKEKGDIPEGYSVSREKKERFSLILESASTNQTSMYLCASSNRGREQYFGPGTRLTVT.